This T cell receptor beta chain was documented in a study of glioma-infiltrating T cells. The sample holds many counts of this clonotype. Its antigen is as yet unknown. Study results and limitations: Only very few CDR3 sequences appeared in both tissue and blood. Non-neoplastic patients had below-expected tissue-blood divergence, while all gliomas exceeded expectation.

Trimming shortened V by 6 bases and J by 14 bases, and 20 bases separated the two germline ends. Germline V gene data show CDR1 as MNHNS and CDR2 as SASEGT. The CDR3 loop spans 13 amino acids. Amplification of TCR alpha and beta CDR3 regions from RNA used iRepertoire nested multiplex PCR. TCRdb processed the multiplex PCR reads anew with MiXCR; each CDR3 protein has one entry. The sample consists of around 190,000 distinct CDR3 sequences, roughly 32% of them appearing once. V is TRBV6-1 and J is TRBJ2-1, with D perhaps given as TRBD1 or TRBD2 (6 bases each). Material for sequencing was glioma tissue, nonneoplastic brain tissue, or PBMCs (not recorded which). The origin of this receptor is a human donor with low-grade glioma or glioblastoma, undergoing nonglioma brain surgery, or in good health (not recorded which). The DNA for the CDR3 is TGTGCCAGCAGCCCCGTAGGGGGGATACAGGAGTTCTTC. This encodes CASSPVGGIQEFF.